Described below is a single T cell receptor beta chain sequence and its context. As yet, its antigen is unknown. This record belongs to a study of cytomegalovirus exposure and HLA in healthy donors. Regarding the study as a whole: Rarity characterized most TCR sequences, yet some public TCRs appeared in many donors.

The CDR3 spans 15 residues. V gave up 1 base and J gave up 3 bases, with 14 bases separating them. The germline CDR1 and CDR2 sequences are SGHDT and YYEEEE. Measured with immunoSEQ multiplex PCR; TCRdb has only the in-frame clones, and not every one. This sample carries roughly 50,000 clones, about 92% of them seen once, and the ten largest clones take more than 1.5%. The sequencing sample was made of PBMCs. The clonotype comes from a woman aged 18 to 35 in good health and CMV-seropositive. The V gene is TRBV5-6, the J gene TRBJ2-7, with a tentative D call TRBD1 (5 bases). In DNA, the CDR3 is TGTGCCAGCAGCTTGTGGTCAGGGATCGTCTACGAGCAGTACTTC. Protein sequence: CASSLWSGIVYEQYF.